The T cell receptor (beta chain) under discussion was sequenced for a study of T cell responses to AZD1222 COVID-19 vaccine. Trimming cost V 2 bases and J 10 bases, with 11 bases left between them. The CDR3 spans 12 residues. Looked up from germline, CDR1 is SNHLY and CDR2 is FYNNEI. Libraries were prepared by immunoSEQ multiplex PCR; TCRdb keeps only in-frame clonotypes and omits some of them. Here the sample spans some 160,000 clones, approximately 91% being singletons. This TCR derives from an adult who received the AZD1222 COVID-19 vaccine. J is TRBJ1-1 and V is TRBV2; D gene uncertain. The sequenced sample was peripheral blood, obtained 28 days after the second AZD1222 dose. CDR3 DNA sequence: TGTGCCAGCAGTGAAAGCGTGGGATTAGCTTTCTTT. Translating it yields CASSESVGLAFF.